This T cell receptor (beta chain) was captured in a study of metastatic and nonmetastatic thyroid tumors. In the study overall: The study looked at repertoires side by side in blood and in tumor or nodule tissue from malignant and benign thyroid patients.

Trimming pared 2 bases from V and 4 bases from J, leaving 14 bases between. Germline CDR1 is SNHLY and CDR2 is FYNNEI. The CDR3 covers 15 residues. TCRdb re-processed the PCR reads through MiXCR. The sample yields about 39,000 clones, around 20% seen once. Every patient was untreated before thyroid surgery. This clone was picked up many times. The source is a female donor with papillary thyroid cancer or a benign thyroid nodule (not recorded which). Some clones in this sample may be carry-over from other donors' samples. Sequenced: blood. This chain links TRBV2 with TRBJ1-2; possibly TRBD1 for D (6 bases). CDR3 bases: TGTGCCAGCAGTGAAAAGGGGGTAGAGTTCTATGGCTACACCTTC. The encoded protein is CASSEKGVEFYGYTF.